The rows below give T cell receptor beta chains drawn from one sample of a study of cytomegalovirus exposure and HLA in healthy donors. Clones were sequenced by immunoSEQ multiplex PCR, and TCRdb holds only the in-frame ones, with some missing. The sample holds under 200,000 clones; approximately 88% are singletons and the top ten take less than 0.4%. Sample: PBMCs. The receptors were sampled from a boy between 2 and 15 years old in good health and CMV-seronegative. Each CDR3 is given with its conserved first and last residue. The D gene is left open where the match is weak. Only part of the rows carry a size: once, few, many, or a class if the clone is expanded.

clone_size j_call v_call d_call cdr3_nt cdr3_aa
- TRBJ2-3 TRBV18 TRBD2 TGTGCCAGCCTTTTAGGGACTAGCGGGACAAGAGATACGCAGTATTTT CASLLGTSGTRDTQYF
once TRBJ2-3 TRBV4-2 TRBD2 TGTGCCAGCAGCCTCGGGACTAGCGGGAGGATCGTAGGGAACACAGATACGCAGTATTTT CASSLGTSGRIVGNTDTQYF
once TRBJ1-2 TRBV28 TRBD1 TGTGCCAGCAGTTTATTTGGGACAGGGAATTATGGCTACACCTTC CASSLFGTGNYGYTF
- TRBJ2-7 TRBV7-3 TRBD2 TGTGCCAGCAGCTTAGGTCTGACTAGCGGAAATTACGAGCAGTACTTC CASSLGLTSGNYEQYF
once TRBJ1-1 TRBV29-1 TRBD1 TGCAGCGTTAGTGCCGGGACAGGGAAAGCTGAAGCTTTCTTT CSVSAGTGKAEAFF
- TRBJ2-5 TRBV20-1 - TGCAGTGCTAGAGCTCGGGAGACCCAGTACTTC CSARARETQYF
- TRBJ2-2 TRBV15 TRBD2 TGTGCCACCAGCACAGTAGCGGGAGAGGTCGGGGAGCTGTTTTTT CATSTVAGEVGELFF
- TRBJ1-1 TRBV28 - TGTGCCAGCATTCTAGGGACATCTGAAGCTTTCTTT CASILGTSEAFF
- TRBJ1-5 TRBV6-1 - TGTGCCAGCAGTGAAGCGAGGGGACGTTGGAAGGGGGATCAGCCCCAGCATTTT CASSEARGRWKGDQPQHF
- TRBJ2-7 TRBV14 TRBD2 TGTGCCAGCAGCCAAGGGTTGACTAGCGCCTACGAGCAGTACTTC CASSQGLTSAYEQYF
- TRBJ2-7 TRBV5-1 - TGCGCCAGCAGCTTGGGCACCCCCCGACAAGAGCAGTACTTC CASSLGTPRQEQYF
- TRBJ2-4 TRBV6-6 - TGTGCCAGCAGTTACACGGGAGCCAAAAACATTCAGTACTTC CASSYTGAKNIQYF